These T cell receptor beta chains were read from a single sample in a study of T-cell reconstitution after alpha-beta-depleted transplantation in children. TCRdb reprocessed the PCR reads via MiXCR and lists one record per CDR3 protein. The table lists 600,000 to 800,000 distinct CDR3 sequences, around 14% of them singletons. The sample consisted of PBMCs, taken before TCRalphabeta/CD19-depleted stem cell transplant. The receptor set was obtained from a girl under 10 years old with congenital amegakaryocytic thrombocytopenia, due to receive a stem cell transplant. Each CDR3 is given with its conserved first and last residue. The D gene is left open where the match is weak. A clone size is listed for some rows: how often the clone was seen (once, few, many), or a class if it is expanded.

13 TRBJ1-1 NA TRBV5-1 many TGCGCCAGCAGACCAGGGAGCTTCCCTGAAGCTTTCTTT CASRPGSFPEAFF
15 TRBJ2-2 TRBD2 TRBV20-1 many TGCAGTGCGACGGGACTAGCGGAGAAGCCCGGGGAGCTGTTTTTT CSATGLAEKPGELFF
13 TRBJ2-7 NA TRBV7-6 many TGTGCCAGTGCGACAGGACCCGATTACGAGCAGTACTTC CASATGPDYEQYF
14 TRBJ1-5 NA TRBV20-1 NA TGCAGTGCCGTTAGGGGGGTAAGCAATCAGCCCCAGCATTTT CSAVRGVSNQPQHF
17 TRBJ2-2 TRBD1 TRBV12-3/TRBV12-4 few TGTGCCAGCAGTTCACCACCTGGGACAGGGGACACCGGGGAGCTGTTTTTT CASSSPPGTGDTGELFF
14 TRBJ2-2 NA TRBV6-1 few TGTGCCAGCATCCGGGGGGCCGTGACCGGGGAGCTGTTTTTT CASIRGAVTGELFF
16 TRBJ2-1 TRBD1 TRBV7-6 once TGTGCCAGCAGCTGGGGAGGACAGGGTTCCTACAATGAGCAGTTCTTC CASSWGGQGSYNEQFF
16 TRBJ2-2 NA TRBV18 NA TGTGCCAGCTCAGCTAGACAGGCAACGAACACCGGGGAGCTGTTTTTT CASSARQATNTGELFF
12 TRBJ2-3 NA TRBV28 NA TGTGCCAGCAGTTCCCAGGGAGTTGCGCAGTATTTT CASSSQGVAQYF
13 TRBJ1-2 TRBD1 TRBV20-1 NA TGCAGTGCAACTTTGACAGGGAACTATGGCTACACCTTC CSATLTGNYGYTF
14 TRBJ1-2 NA TRBV7-9 few TGTGCCAGCAGGTCACGCCTCGATAACTATGGCTACACCTTC CASRSRLDNYGYTF
17 TRBJ2-3 TRBD1 TRBV2 few TGTGCCAGCAGTCAAACCCCCGGGGACAGCAGTACAGATACGCAGTATTTT CASSQTPGDSSTDTQYF
13 TRBJ1-2 NA TRBV7-9 many TGTGCCAGCAGCCCCGGGGACTCCTATGGCTACACCTTC CASSPGDSYGYTF
14 TRBJ1-2 TRBD1 TRBV20-1 few TGCAGTGCTAGAGGAGGGGGACAGATGTATGGCTACACCTTC CSARGGGQMYGYTF
15 TRBJ2-5 NA TRBV5-1 many TGCGCCAGCAGCTTGGGACCGCTACCTGAAGAGACCCAGTACTTC CASSLGPLPEETQYF
16 TRBJ1-1 NA TRBV5-1 few TGCGCCAGCAGCTTGGGGTGGGGGGGCAGGAACACTGAAGCTTTCTTT CASSLGWGGRNTEAFF
13 TRBJ2-5 NA TRBV20-1 many TGCAGTGCTAGTGGAGGTCCAGGGGAGACCCAGTACTTC CSASGGPGETQYF
14 TRBJ1-2 NA TRBV5-1 many TGCGCCAGCAGCTTGTTCGGGGGGCCCTATGGCTACACCTTC CASSLFGGPYGYTF
14 TRBJ2-3 NA TRBV3-1 few TGTGCCAGCAGCGGAACAAGCCACACAGATACGCAGTATTTT CASSGTSHTDTQYF
15 TRBJ2-1 NA TRBV20-1 NA TGCAGTGCGAGGTCCTGGCTCGCCGGCTACATTGAGCAGTTCTTC CSARSWLAGYIEQFF
17 TRBJ2-7 TRBD1 TRBV2 few TGTGCCAGCACCGAATCCCTTGGACAGGGAGAGGGCTCCGAGCAGTACTTC CASTESLGQGEGSEQYF
16 TRBJ1-1 NA TRBV28 once TGTGCCAGCAGTTTACGGTGGGGGAGTGGAGGCGGTGAAGCTTTCTTT CASSLRWGSGGGEAFF
17 TRBJ2-3 TRBD2 TRBV15 many TGTGCCACCAGCAGGAGGGGGACTAGCTTCAACGTCGATACGCAGTATTTT CATSRRGTSFNVDTQYF
14 TRBJ2-4 NA TRBV20-1 NA TGCAGTGCCCCAGCCAGGGGTACCAAAAACATTCAGTACTTC CSAPARGTKNIQYF
18 TRBJ2-1 NA TRBV15 many TGTGCCACCAGCAGAAAAGCTCGGACAGTCAGCTCCTACAATGAGCAGTTCTTC CATSRKARTVSSYNEQFF
13 TRBJ2-1 NA TRBV5-1 many TGCGCCAGCAGCTTGGTGGGGTTCAATGAGCAGTTCTTC CASSLVGFNEQFF
13 TRBJ1-3 TRBD1 TRBV20-1 NA TGCAGTGCCAGACAGGGGAAAGGAAACACCATATATTTT CSARQGKGNTIYF
15 TRBJ1-6 TRBD1 TRBV6-1 NA TGTGCCAGCAGTAGACAGGGGTCCTATAATTCACCCCTCCACTTT CASSRQGSYNSPLHF
16 TRBJ2-2 TRBD1 TRBV7-9 NA TGTGCCAGCAGGGAACCGGGACAGGGGGCGACCGGGGAGCTGTTTTTT CASREPGQGATGELFF
13 TRBJ1-5 NA TRBV20-1 NA TGCAGTGGGTCGGAGGGTGGCGATCAGCCCCAGCATTTT CSGSEGGDQPQHF
13 TRBJ1-1 NA TRBV7-2 few TGTGCCAGCTCTATGGGGGTTACCACTGAAGCTTTCTTT CASSMGVTTEAFF
14 TRBJ2-1 TRBD2 TRBV7-3 many TGTGCCAGCAGCTGGGCTAGCGGTTACAATGAGCAGTTCTTC CASSWASGYNEQFF
15 TRBJ2-3 NA TRBV5-1 few TGCGCCAGCAGCTTGACTACCCAGGGCACAGATACGCAGTATTTT CASSLTTQGTDTQYF
15 TRBJ2-3 TRBD2 TRBV18 many TGTGCCAGCTCACCACTAGCGGGAGCTACAGATACGCAGTATTTT CASSPLAGATDTQYF
12 TRBJ2-5 NA TRBV20-1 many TGCAGTGCTGGACAAGCCTTGAAGACCCAGTACTTC CSAGQALKTQYF
13 TRBJ1-5 NA TRBV29-1 NA TGCAGCGTTACGCTGGGCGAGGGTCAGCCCCAGCATTTT CSVTLGEGQPQHF
18 TRBJ2-1 TRBD2 TRBV12-3/TRBV12-4 many TGTGCCAGCAGCCTGACCGGGACTAGTGGCTTGCCTTACAATGAGCAGTTCTTC CASSLTGTSGLPYNEQFF
17 TRBJ2-2 NA TRBV5-1 few TGCGCCAGCAGCTTGGTAGGGCAGTTTTTGAACACCGGGGAGCTGTTTTTT CASSLVGQFLNTGELFF
15 TRBJ2-2 NA TRBV12-3/TRBV12-4 few TGTGCCAGCAGACGCATTGGACCGCCCACCGGGGAGCTGTTTTTT CASRRIGPPTGELFF
15 TRBJ1-4 NA TRBV5-1 many TGCGCCAGCAGCGAGCAGACAGGCAATAATGAAAAACTGTTTTTT CASSEQTGNNEKLFF